The 7 T cell receptor beta chains listed next were all sequenced from one sample in a study of massively parallel sequencing of T cell beta chains. MiXCR, applied by TCRdb to the 5' RACE reads, yields one record per CDR3 protein. The sample consists of some 4,000 distinct CDR3 sequences, 30% to 45% of them appearing once. Sequenced: commercial RNA from peripheral blood pooled from many donors. The receptors here all came from a pool of human donors in good health; the sample was commercial RNA pooled from many donors.

This clonotype has just a few counts. V is TRBV20-1 and J is TRBJ1-1, with 7 positions matching TRBD1. The germline gives CDR1 DFQATT, CDR2 SNEGSKA (reference sequence). The CDR3 spans 12 residues. V dropped 6 bases and J dropped 4; count of bases not matched to a gene: 5. The CDR3 bases are TGCAGTGCCGCGAGGGGGCTCACTGAAGCTTTCTTT. This gives the protein CSAARGLTEAFF.

This clonotype occurred a few times. V usage is TRBV11-2 and J usage is TRBJ1-3, with D uncertain. CDR3 size: 15 residues. The germline V gene has CDR1 SGHAT and CDR2 FQNNGV. V dropped 0 bases and J dropped 3 bases, with 9 bases sitting between them. CDR3 amino acids: CASSLEIQLGNTIYF. The CDR3 region has the DNA TGTGCCAGCAGCTTAGAGATACAGCTTGGAAACACCATATATTTT.

The rearrangement joins TRBV20-1 to TRBJ1-1; D may be TRBD1 (5 bases). Deletions cut 0 bases from V and 4 bases from J, with 15 bases between. This CDR3 is 15 amino acids long. Germline-derived CDR1 and CDR2 are DFQATT and SNEGSKA (reference sequence). The CDR3 spells CSARDLRGVATEAFF. CDR3 nucleotide sequence: TGCAGTGCTAGAGATTTGCGAGGGGTAGCCACTGAAGCTTTCTTT.

The sample holds a few counts of this clonotype. The gene calls are TRBV6-2 or TRBV6-3 and TRBJ1-3; TRBD1 matches at 7 bases. With V trimmed by 6 bases and J by 4 bases, 6 bases remained unmatched. The CDR3 runs to 14 residues. The germline V gene has CDR1 MNHEY and CDR2 SVGEGT. The CDR3 reads CASRVQGSGNTIYF. CDR3 sequence (DNA): TGTGCCAGCAGGGTACAGGGGTCCGGAAACACCATATATTTT.

As regards this clonotype: The junction and the germline gene differ at one end; a read error may be behind it. The chain employs TRBV5-1 and TRBJ2-5; 9 positions match TRBD1. The V gene's germline CDR1 is SGHRS and CDR2 YFSETQ. The CDR3 runs 15 residues. The CDR3 sequence: CASSSGQGRVESQYF. Written as DNA, the CDR3 is TGCGCCAGCAGCTCGGGACAGGGAAGGGTAGAGAGCCAGTACTTC. Based on the CDR3 plus reference TRBV5-1 and TRBJ2-5, the full variable domain is KAGVTQTPRYLIKTRGQQVTLSCSPISGHRSVSWYQQTPGQGLQFLFEYFSETQRNKGNFPGRFSGRQFSNSRSEMNVSTLELGDSALYLCASSSGQGRVESQYFGPGTRLLVL.

The J gene is TRBJ2-1, the V gene TRBV5-4; possibly TRBD2 for D (6 bases). Per germline, CDR1 SGHNT and CDR2 YYREEE (reference sequence). CDR3 length: 13 residues. V dropped 0 bases and J dropped 7 bases, with 8 bases sitting between them. This chain's CDR3 is CASSLASENEQFF. The CDR3 DNA reads TGTGCCAGCAGCTTGGCTAGCGAGAATGAGCAGTTCTTC.

This clonotype was detected a few times. This chain links TRBV6-2 or TRBV6-3 with TRBJ1-2, with D possibly TRBD1 on 5 matching bases. V shed 6 bases and J shed 8 bases, with 16 bases lying between them. The CDR3 length is 13 residues. From germline, CDR1 is MNHEY and CDR2 SVGEGT. The CDR3 sequence is CASRTRVGVGYTF. In DNA form, the CDR3 reads TGTGCCAGCAGAACGAGAGTGGGGGTCGGCTACACCTTC.